This T cell receptor beta chain was documented in a study of T and B cells in COVID-19 patients. Turning to the study itself: The recovered patients had mostly mild to moderate COVID-19 with outpatient management. In the active-infection cohort, about 90% of the 20 patients had comorbidities linked to unfavorable COVID-19 outcome. The recovered cohort's median age was approximately 37 years, versus about 63 years in active infection.

TRB rearrangements were amplified by multiplex PCR with BIOMED2 TRB-A/B primers. TCRdb re-derived calls from the multiplex PCR reads in MiXCR, one entry per CDR3 protein. The sample yields approximately 3,000 distinct CDR3 sequences, approximately 22% seen once. Overall study findings and caveats: At recovery TRB diversity and richness exceeded healthy donors, after highly clonal active COVID-19 repertoires.

This clonotype appeared once. The target antigen is unknown. A much more abundant neighbour one base away suggests this may be a read error. Blood genomic DNA input for TRB amplification was roughly 250-550 ng. The length of the CDR3 is 14 residues. CDR1 and CDR2 from the germline V gene are MNHNS and SASEGT. The V end lost 2 bases, the J end lost 9 bases, and 14 bases lay between the germline ends. Specimen: blood. This sequence joins TRBV6-1 and TRBJ2-4, with D possibly matching TRBD2 (5 bases). This sequence was found in a human donor with active COVID-19. In DNA, the CDR3 is TGTGCCAGCAGTGAATCCGGACGGGGAACCATTCAGTACTTC. Residues: CASSESGRGTIQYF.